Below, 30 T cell receptor beta chains from the same sample are listed, as sequenced in a study of persistence of HIV-infected CD4 T cells. The stimulus was lysate of CMV-infected fibroblasts, 9 to 10 ug/mL. Responding CD4+ T cells were sorted by upregulation of both CD40 ligand and CD69. This was the immunoSEQ version 4 assay in survey mode. TCRdb keeps only in-frame clones here, not all; method: immunoSEQ multiplex PCR. The sample holds roughly 20,000 clones; 78% are singletons and the top ten take 6.8%. These receptors' targets are unknown. The sample was CD4+ T cells sorted from PBMCs after roughly 18-hour stimulation, taken from a patient who received antiretroviral therapy. All receptors derive from an adult man with HIV who was CMV-seropositive.

This clone was found a few times. V is TRBV6-6 and J is TRBJ1-1; no reliable D call. CDR1 is MNHNY and CDR2 is SVGAGI in the germline V gene (reference sequence). The CDR3 is made up of 14 amino acids. Between the trimmed V and J ends, which lost 5 bases and 4 bases, there was a span of 14 bases. CDR3 in amino acids: CASSRETRGTEAFF. For the CDR3, the DNA is TGTGCCAGCAGTAGAGAAACCCGAGGCACTGAAGCTTTCTTT.

The chain recombines TRBV18 with TRBJ2-2; the D gene is possibly TRBD2 (5 bases). With 3 bases removed from V and 3 bases from J, the gap between germline ends came to 14 bases. Looked up from germline, CDR1 is KGHSH and CDR2 is LQKENI. This CDR3 has 16 amino acids. CDR3 sequence: CASSPRPLGDTGELFF. CDR3 coding DNA: TGTGCCAGCTCACCGCGACCCTTGGGAGACACCGGGGAGCTGTTTTTT.

This clone was observed a few times. The chain combines TRBV7-6 with TRBJ2-1, with TRBD2 matching over 7 bases. The J segment lost 4 bases and the V segment lost 1 base, leaving 7 bases of the junction unmatched. CDR1 is SGHVS, CDR2 FNYEAQ, per germline. The CDR3 runs 16 residues. The CDR3 is CASSLVGGGVYNEQFF. The CDR3, as DNA: TGTGCCAGCAGCTTAGTCGGCGGGGGAGTTTACAATGAGCAGTTCTTC.

The chain has TRBV10-2 and TRBJ1-6; the D gene is possibly TRBD1 (5 bases). The CDR3 covers 14 residues. Germline CDR1 and CDR2: WSHSY and SAAADI. Trimming removed 11 bases from V and 7 bases from J, with 18 bases in between. The CDR3 reads CASNRQGGNSPLHF. CDR3 in DNA: TGCGCCTCCAATAGGCAGGGCGGAAATTCACCCCTCCACTTT.

The chain employs TRBV4-1 and TRBJ1-1; D is perhaps TRBD1 (5 bases). The CDR3 loop spans 17 amino acids. Germline V gives CDR1 MGHRA, CDR2 YSYEKL. Trimming took off 3 bases at V and 0 bases at J, with 17 bases between the two ends. CDR3 coding DNA: TGCGCCAGCAGCCAGCCCCCCGGCCGGGGCATGAACACTGAAGCTTTCTTT. The encoded protein is CASSQPPGRGMNTEAFF.

The sample holds a few counts of this clone. The CDR3 region is CASSEGGSSGNTIYF. In nucleotides, the CDR3 is TGTGCCAGCAGCGAGGGGGGATCCTCTGGAAACACCATATATTTT. V usage is TRBV9 and J usage is TRBJ1-3, with a weak D call TRBD1 (6 bases). The germline CDR1 and CDR2 sequences are SGDLS and YYNGEE. This CDR3 region has 15 residues. V was trimmed by 3 bases and J by 0 bases, leaving 10 bases between them.

By share of the sample, this clone is medium-sized. V is TRBV19 and J is TRBJ2-3, with 8 bases matching TRBD2. The CDR3 contains 16 residues. Germline lookup yields CDR1 LNHDA and CDR2 SQIVND (reference sequence). The V segment lost 4 bases and the J segment 1 base; nucleotides outside the gene matches: 7. CDR3 residues: CASSRSPGRGTDTQYF. The CDR3 nucleotides read TGTGCCAGTAGTAGGTCTCCCGGGAGGGGCACAGATACGCAGTATTTT.

The chain combines TRBV7-9 with TRBJ2-5; 10 positions agree with TRBD2. Germline CDR1 and CDR2: SEHNR and FQNEAQ (reference sequence). Trimming removed 1 base from V and 1 base from J; junction bases left unmatched: 3. This CDR3 has 16 amino acids. DNA for the CDR3: TGTGCCAGCAGCTTAGTAGCGGGGGGCACCCAAGAGACCCAGTACTTC. As protein: CASSLVAGGTQETQYF. Supplemented by reference TRBV7-9 and TRBJ2-5, the full variable domain reads DTGVSQNPRHKITKRGQNVTFRCDPISEHNRLYWYRQTLGQGPEFLTYFQNEAQLEKSRLLSDRFSAERPKGSFSTLEIQRTEQGDSAMYLCASSLVAGGTQETQYFGPGTRLLVL.

The V call is TRBV19, the J call TRBJ2-2; D is possibly TRBD1 or TRBD2 (5 bases each). V lost 3 bases, J lost 6 bases, and 14 bases lay in between. CDR1 is LNHDA, CDR2 SQIVND, per germline (reference sequence). The CDR3 totals 15 residues. CDR3 in DNA: TGTGCCAGTAGTATGAAGGGGCGGGTAGCCGGGGAGCTGTTTTTT. It codes for CASSMKGRVAGELFF.

The V gene is TRBV18, the J gene TRBJ2-7, with TRBD1 identical over 8 bases. Germline V gene data show CDR1 as KGHSH and CDR2 as LQKENI. There are 16 residues in the CDR3. V lost 6 bases to trimming and J lost 4 bases; unmatched junction nucleotides: 14. In nucleotides, the CDR3 is TGTGCCAGCTCCCAAGACAGGGGCCAAATAACGTACGAGCAGTACTTC. It is translated as CASSQDRGQITYEQYF. The variable domain in full, completed from reference TRBV18 and TRBJ2-7, reads NAGVMQNPRHLVRRRGQEARLRCSPMKGHSHVYWYRQLPEEGLKFMVYLQKENIIDESGMPKERFSAEFPKEGPSILRIQQVVRGDSAAYFCASSQDRGQITYEQYFGPGTRLTVT.

This clone was seen only once. The V gene is TRBV5-1, the J gene TRBJ2-6; 7 bases map to TRBD2. Germline V gene lookup returns CDR1 SGHRS and CDR2 YFSETQ. The trim removed 5 bases at V and 0 bases at J, leaving 8 bases unmatched. There are 17 residues in the CDR3. DNA of the CDR3: TGCGCCAGCAGAAGGCGGGAGAGGGGCTCTGGGGCCAACGTCCTGACTTTC. This codes for CASRRRERGSGANVLTF.

V is TRBV24-1 and J is TRBJ1-1, with 7 bases that match TRBD1. The CDR3 is made up of 11 amino acids. V gave up 7 bases and J gave up 7 bases; unmatched junction bases: 2. Germline lookup yields CDR1 KGHDR and CDR2 SFDVKD. In DNA, the CDR3 is TGTGCCACCAGCGCAGGGGGTGAAGCTTTCTTT. Its protein product is CATSAGGEAFF.

The gene calls are TRBV2 and TRBJ1-4, with 9 positions matching TRBD1. CDR3 size: 14 residues. CDR1 and CDR2 (germline): SNHLY, FYNNEI. With 3 bases clipped from V and 5 bases from J, the junction kept 1 base outside the gene matches. In DNA form, the CDR3 reads TGTGCCAGCAGTGAGACAGGGGGAAATGAAAAACTGTTTTTT. Protein sequence: CASSETGGNEKLFF. The full variable domain, with the rest looked up from reference TRBV2 and TRBJ1-4, is EPEVTQTPSHQVTQMGQEVILRCVPISNHLYFYWYRQILGQKVEFLVSFYNNEISEKSEIFDDQFSVERPDGSNFTLKIRSTKLEDSAMYFCASSETGGNEKLFFGSGTQLSVL.

Of note for this clone: The sample carries other DNA sequences with the same CDR3. Written as DNA, the CDR3 is TGTGCCAGCAGCCCCCGGACGGAGAACTATGGCTACACCTTC. It encodes CASSPRTENYGYTF. The chain uses TRBV9 and TRBJ1-2; D is ambiguous. Germline CDR1 reads SGDLS; CDR2 reads YYNGEE. This CDR3 is built from 14 residues. Trimming took off 4 bases at V and 2 bases at J, with 12 bases between the two ends. Filled out from reference TRBV9 and TRBJ1-2, the complete variable domain reads DSGVTQTPKHLITATGQRVTLRCSPRSGDLSVYWYQQSLDQGLQFLIQYYNGEERAKGNILERFSAQQFPDLHSELNLSSLELGDSALYFCASSPRTENYGYTFGSGTRLTVV.

V usage is TRBV28 and J usage is TRBJ2-6; D unresolved. The germline CDR1 and CDR2 sequences are MDHEN and SYDVKM. The ends were cut back, 2 bases at V and 1 base at J, with 6 bases in the middle. This CDR3 region has 15 residues. The CDR3 loop reads CASSLLGSGANVLTF. The CDR3, as DNA: TGTGCCAGCAGTTTACTGGGGTCTGGGGCCAACGTCCTGACTTTC.

The chain has TRBV7-6 and TRBJ2-2, with D possibly TRBD1 on 6 matching bases. Germline V lookup: CDR1 SGHVS, CDR2 FNYEAQ. This CDR3 comprises 14 residues. V was shortened by 3 bases and J by 5 bases, with 10 bases between the two germline ends. The CDR3 loop is CASSFRGLTGELFF. CDR3 nucleotides: TGTGCCAGCAGCTTCAGGGGTTTGACCGGGGAGCTGTTTTTT.

The chain is built from TRBV13 and TRBJ1-1; D not certain. With 6 bases removed from V and 0 bases from J, the gap between germline ends came to 14 bases. Germline loops: CDR1 PRHDT, CDR2 FYEKMQ (reference sequence). CDR3 length: 15 amino acids. CDR3 sequence reads: CASRRPGLLNTEAFF. The CDR3 nucleotides read TGTGCCAGCAGGCGGCCTGGGCTATTGAACACTGAAGCTTTCTTT. The full variable domain, its missing parts supplied by reference TRBV13 and TRBJ1-1, is AAGVIQSPRHLIKEKRETATLKCYPIPRHDTVYWYQQGPGQDPQFLISFYEKMQSDKGSIPDRFSAQQFSDYHSELNMSSLELGDSALYFCASRRPGLLNTEAFFGQGTRLTVV.

The rearrangement links TRBV7-9 to TRBJ2-7; 7 bases agree with TRBD1. The V gene's germline CDR1 is SEHNR and CDR2 FQNEAQ (reference sequence). The CDR3 is made up of 14 amino acids. Germline trimming cut 4 bases from V and 1 base from J; bases unmatched to any gene: 4. The CDR3 loop is CASSSWDSSYEQYF. As DNA, the CDR3 is TGTGCCAGCAGCTCTTGGGACAGTTCCTACGAGCAGTACTTC.

The chain uses TRBV29-1 and TRBJ1-3, with a tentative D call TRBD1 (6 bases). Germline V CDR1 and CDR2: SQVTM, ANQGSEA. The CDR3 consists of 16 residues. V lost 6 bases, J lost 2 bases, and 20 bases lay in between. The DNA of the CDR3 is TGCAGCGTCCGTCGAGCCTCGGGGGCCGCTGGAAACACCATATATTTT. It is translated as CSVRRASGAAGNTIYF.

This chain uses TRBV24-1 with TRBJ2-3; 9 positions match TRBD1. Germline assignment: CDR1 KGHDR and CDR2 SFDVKD. The CDR3 has 15 residues. V lost 5 bases to trimming and J lost 5 bases; unmatched junction nucleotides: 7. Here the CDR3 DNA reads TGTGCCACCAGTGGTGGGACAGGGAGGATAGATACGCAGTATTTT. Its translation: CATSGGTGRIDTQYF.

This clone was found once. J is TRBJ2-6 and V is TRBV5-1; 8 positions match TRBD1. Germline loops: CDR1 SGHRS, CDR2 YFSETQ. The CDR3 has 14 amino acids. Trimming removed 4 bases from V and 13 bases from J; junction bases left unmatched: 10. The CDR3 bases are TGCGCCAGCAGCACCTCGGGACAGGCTCAGGTCCTGACTTTC. Protein: CASSTSGQAQVLTF.

The chain joins TRBV6-1 to TRBJ1-3; unclear D gene. V was pared by 2 bases and J by 0 bases, with 14 bases between. The CDR3 totals 17 residues. CDR1 is MNHNS and CDR2 is SASEGT in the germline V gene. In nucleotides, the CDR3 is TGTGCCAGCAGTGAATCGTGGCAGCCCCTCTCTGGAAACACCATATATTTT. This codes for CASSESWQPLSGNTIYF.

The chain uses TRBV7-9 and TRBJ1-1, with unresolved D. CDR1 is SEHNR and CDR2 is FQNEAQ in the germline V gene (reference sequence). Trimming removed 7 bases from V and 2 bases from J, with 14 bases in between. The CDR3 loop spans 14 amino acids. CDR3 nucleotide sequence: TGTGCCAGCACCCGCGGGGAGGTTAACACTGAAGCTTTCTTT. It yields the protein CASTRGEVNTEAFF. Full variable domain (rest looked up from reference TRBV7-9 and TRBJ1-1): DTGVSQNPRHKITKRGQNVTFRCDPISEHNRLYWYRQTLGQGPEFLTYFQNEAQLEKSRLLSDRFSAERPKGSFSTLEIQRTEQGDSAMYLCASTRGEVNTEAFFGQGTRLTVV.

This clone was observed a single time. The CDR3 here is CASSEKAANNSPLHF. CDR3 nucleotide sequence: TGTGCCAGCAGTGAAAAGGCCGCAAATAATTCACCCCTCCACTTT. This chain joins TRBV2 and TRBJ1-6; D gene uncertain. Deletions cut 2 bases from V and 5 bases from J, with 10 bases between. There are 15 residues in the CDR3. CDR1 is SNHLY and CDR2 is FYNNEI in the germline V gene.

The gene calls are TRBV5-1 and TRBJ2-2; TRBD2 might be the D (6 bases). From germline, CDR1 is SGHRS and CDR2 YFSETQ. CDR3 length: 15 residues. V was cut by 4 bases and J by 5 bases, with 15 bases left in between. The CDR3 nucleotides read TGCGCCAGCAGCCCCGGAACCCGGGGGACCGGGGAGCTGTTTTTT. This sequence encodes CASSPGTRGTGELFF.

The chain couples TRBV7-8 to TRBJ2-7; a possible D gene is TRBD1 (6 bases). The germline gives CDR1 SGHVS, CDR2 FQNEAQ. With 5 bases removed from V and 2 bases from J, the gap between germline ends came to 13 bases. The CDR3 runs to 14 residues. CDR3 region: CASSTEDRPYEQYF. The CDR3 region has the DNA TGTGCCAGCAGCACGGAGGACAGACCCTACGAGCAGTACTTC.

On this clone itself: The identical CDR3 is also encoded by other nucleotide sequences in the sample. V and J are TRBV18 and TRBJ1-2; 12 bases map to TRBD1. CDR1 is KGHSH and CDR2 is LQKENI in the germline V gene. CDR3 length: 14 amino acids. V was clipped by 2 bases and J by 6 bases; unmatched bases: 1. This CDR3 reads CASSPGTGGDGYTF. The CDR3 DNA reads as TGTGCCAGCTCACCAGGGACAGGGGGCGATGGCTACACCTTC.

This clone was counted between two and nine times. The chain joins TRBV11-3 to TRBJ2-3, with D perhaps TRBD2 (6 bases). The V gene's germline CDR1 is SGHNT and CDR2 YENEEA. V was pared by 5 bases and J by 5 bases, with 17 bases between. This CDR3 is built from 15 residues. Here the CDR3 reads CASSETSGAQDTQYF. CDR3 sequence (DNA): TGTGCCAGCAGCGAGACTAGTGGAGCACAAGATACGCAGTATTTT.

The V call is TRBV14, the J call TRBJ1-1; D possibly corresponds to TRBD1 (5 bases). V dropped 1 base and J dropped 4 bases, with 10 bases sitting between them. CDR3 size: 14 residues. Germline V gene lookup returns CDR1 SGHDN and CDR2 FVKESK. The CDR3 DNA follows: TGTGCCAGCAGCCAAGTAGGGGTGGGCACTGAAGCTTTCTTT. It translates to CASSQVGVGTEAFF.

Notes on this clone: Other DNA variants within this sample encode the same CDR3. The CDR3 region is CASSKEGGNYGYTF. The DNA for the CDR3 is TGTGCCAGCAGCAAAGAAGGAGGAAACTATGGCTACACCTTC. J is TRBJ1-2 and V is TRBV21-1. TRBV21-1 is deemed a pseudogene. The CDR3 runs to 14 residues.